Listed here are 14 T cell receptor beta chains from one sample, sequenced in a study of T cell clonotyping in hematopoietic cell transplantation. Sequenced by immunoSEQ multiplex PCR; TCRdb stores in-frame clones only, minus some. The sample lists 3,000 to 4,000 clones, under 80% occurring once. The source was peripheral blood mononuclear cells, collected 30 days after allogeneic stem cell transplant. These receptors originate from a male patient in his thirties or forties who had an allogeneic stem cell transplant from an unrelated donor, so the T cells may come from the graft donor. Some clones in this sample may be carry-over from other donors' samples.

Here the CDR3 reads CASKHQEAAYEQYF. The CDR3 bases are TGCGCCAGCAAACACCAGGAGGCGGCCTACGAGCAGTACTTC. The chain uses TRBV5-1 and TRBJ2-7; maybe TRBD2 (5 bases). This CDR3 comprises 14 residues. From germline, CDR1 is SGHRS and CDR2 YFSETQ. Trimming pared 6 bases from V and 2 bases from J, leaving 15 bases between.

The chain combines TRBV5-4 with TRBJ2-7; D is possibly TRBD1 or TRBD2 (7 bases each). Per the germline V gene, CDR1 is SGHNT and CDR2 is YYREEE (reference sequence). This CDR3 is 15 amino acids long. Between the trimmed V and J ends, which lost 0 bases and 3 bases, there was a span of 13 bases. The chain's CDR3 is CASSLAQGGVYEQYF. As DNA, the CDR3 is TGTGCCAGCAGCTTGGCCCAGGGGGGGGTCTACGAGCAGTACTTC.

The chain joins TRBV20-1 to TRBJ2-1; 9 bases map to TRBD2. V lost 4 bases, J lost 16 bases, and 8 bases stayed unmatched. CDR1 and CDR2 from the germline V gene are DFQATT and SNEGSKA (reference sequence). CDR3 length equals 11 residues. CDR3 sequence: CSAIAGVSLFF. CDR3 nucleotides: TGCAGTGCTATAGCGGGGGTCTCGTTATTCTTC.

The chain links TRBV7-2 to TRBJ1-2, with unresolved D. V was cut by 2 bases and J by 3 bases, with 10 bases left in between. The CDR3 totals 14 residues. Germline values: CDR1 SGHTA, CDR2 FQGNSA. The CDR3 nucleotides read TGTGCCAGCAGCTTACCGGGAGCTTACTATGGCTACACCTTC. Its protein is CASSLPGAYYGYTF.

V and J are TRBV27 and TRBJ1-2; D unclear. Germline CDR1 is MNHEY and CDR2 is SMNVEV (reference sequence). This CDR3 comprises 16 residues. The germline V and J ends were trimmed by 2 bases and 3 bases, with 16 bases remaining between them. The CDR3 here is CASSLRAQLLDYGYTF. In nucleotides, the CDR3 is TGTGCCAGCAGTTTACGGGCCCAGCTATTGGACTATGGCTACACCTTC.

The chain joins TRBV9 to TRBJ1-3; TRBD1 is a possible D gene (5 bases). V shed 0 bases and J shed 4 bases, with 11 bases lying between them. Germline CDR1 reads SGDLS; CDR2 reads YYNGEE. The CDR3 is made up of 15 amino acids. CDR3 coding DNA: TGTGCCAGCAGCGTAGATCCGGGGCTGGGAAACACCATATATTTT. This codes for CASSVDPGLGNTIYF.

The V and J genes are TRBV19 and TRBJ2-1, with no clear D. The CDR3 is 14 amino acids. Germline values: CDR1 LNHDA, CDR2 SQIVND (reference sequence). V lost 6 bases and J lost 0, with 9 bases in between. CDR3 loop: CASSVQSSYNEQFF. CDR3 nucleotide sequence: TGTGCCAGTAGCGTACAGAGCTCCTACAATGAGCAGTTCTTC.

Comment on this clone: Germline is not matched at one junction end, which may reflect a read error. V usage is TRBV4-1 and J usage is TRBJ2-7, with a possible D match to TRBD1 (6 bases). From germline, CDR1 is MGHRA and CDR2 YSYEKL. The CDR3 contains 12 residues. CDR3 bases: TGCGCCAGCAGCCAAGAAAACCGGGACAAGGTCTTC. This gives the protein CASSQENRDKVF.

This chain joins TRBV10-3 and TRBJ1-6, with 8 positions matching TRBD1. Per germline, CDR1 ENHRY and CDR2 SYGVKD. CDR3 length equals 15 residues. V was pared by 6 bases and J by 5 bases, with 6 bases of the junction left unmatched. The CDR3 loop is CAIRRTGMNNSPLHF. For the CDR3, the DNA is TGTGCCATCAGAAGGACAGGGATGAATAATTCACCCCTCCACTTT.

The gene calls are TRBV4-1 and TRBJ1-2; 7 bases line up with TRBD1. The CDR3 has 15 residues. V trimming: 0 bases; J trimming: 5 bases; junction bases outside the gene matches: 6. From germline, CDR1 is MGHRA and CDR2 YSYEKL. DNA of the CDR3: TGCGCCAGCAGCCAAGATCTGGGACAGTGGTATGGCTACACCTTC. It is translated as CASSQDLGQWYGYTF.

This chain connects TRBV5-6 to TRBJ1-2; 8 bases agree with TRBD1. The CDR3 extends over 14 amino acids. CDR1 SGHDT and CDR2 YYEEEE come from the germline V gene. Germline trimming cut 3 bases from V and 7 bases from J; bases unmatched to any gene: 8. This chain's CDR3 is CASSSADRDSGYTF. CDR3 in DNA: TGTGCCAGCAGCTCCGCGGACAGGGACTCTGGCTACACCTTC. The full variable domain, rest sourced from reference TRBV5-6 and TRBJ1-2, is DAGVTQSPTHLIKTRGQQVTLRCSPKSGHDTVSWYQQALGQGPQFIFQYYEEEERQRGNFPDRFSGHQFPNYSSELNVNALLLGDSALYLCASSSADRDSGYTFGSGTRLTVV.

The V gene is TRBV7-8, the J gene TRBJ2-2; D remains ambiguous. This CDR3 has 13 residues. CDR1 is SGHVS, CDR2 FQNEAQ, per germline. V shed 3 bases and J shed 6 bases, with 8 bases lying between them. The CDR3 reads CASSFGSSGELFF. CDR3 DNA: TGTGCCAGCAGCTTTGGATCCTCCGGGGAGCTGTTTTTT.

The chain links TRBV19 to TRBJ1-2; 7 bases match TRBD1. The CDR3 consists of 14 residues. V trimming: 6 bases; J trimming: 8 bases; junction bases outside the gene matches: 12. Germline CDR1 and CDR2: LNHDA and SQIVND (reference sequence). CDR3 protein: CASSGQDRRKGYTF. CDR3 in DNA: TGTGCCAGTAGCGGTCAGGACAGGCGGAAGGGCTACACCTTC.

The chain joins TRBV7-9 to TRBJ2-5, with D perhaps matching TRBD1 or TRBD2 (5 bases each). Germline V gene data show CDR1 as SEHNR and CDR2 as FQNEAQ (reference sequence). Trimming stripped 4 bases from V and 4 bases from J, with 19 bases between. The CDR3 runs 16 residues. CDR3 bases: TGTGCCAGCAGCTCCTCCATGGGGACCCGCGGAGAGACCCAGTACTTC. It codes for CASSSSMGTRGETQYF.